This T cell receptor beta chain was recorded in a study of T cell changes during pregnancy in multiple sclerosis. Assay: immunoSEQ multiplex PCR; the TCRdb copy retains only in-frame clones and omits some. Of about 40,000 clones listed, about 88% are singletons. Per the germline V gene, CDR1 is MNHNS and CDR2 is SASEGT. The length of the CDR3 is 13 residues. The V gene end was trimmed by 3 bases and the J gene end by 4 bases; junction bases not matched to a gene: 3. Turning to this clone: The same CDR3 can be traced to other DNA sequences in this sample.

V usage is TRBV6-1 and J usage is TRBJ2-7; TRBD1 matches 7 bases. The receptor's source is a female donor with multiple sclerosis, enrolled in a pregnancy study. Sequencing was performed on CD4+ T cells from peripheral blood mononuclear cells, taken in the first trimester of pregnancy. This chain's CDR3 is CASSETGQYEQYF. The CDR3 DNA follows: TGTGCCAGCAGTGAGACGGGACAGTACGAGCAGTACTTC.